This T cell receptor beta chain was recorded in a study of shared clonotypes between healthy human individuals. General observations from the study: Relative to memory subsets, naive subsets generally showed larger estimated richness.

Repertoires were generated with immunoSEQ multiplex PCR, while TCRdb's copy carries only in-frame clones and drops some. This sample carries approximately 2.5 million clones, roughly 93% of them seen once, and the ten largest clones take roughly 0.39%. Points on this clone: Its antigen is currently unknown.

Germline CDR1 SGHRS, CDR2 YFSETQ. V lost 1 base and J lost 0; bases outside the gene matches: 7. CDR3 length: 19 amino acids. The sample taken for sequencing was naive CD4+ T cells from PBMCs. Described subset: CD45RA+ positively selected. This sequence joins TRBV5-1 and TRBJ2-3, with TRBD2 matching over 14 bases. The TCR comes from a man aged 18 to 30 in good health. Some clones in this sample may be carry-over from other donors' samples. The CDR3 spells CASSLSPGTSGRSTDTQYF. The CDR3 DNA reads TGCGCCAGCAGCTTGAGCCCCGGGACTAGCGGGAGAAGCACAGATACGCAGTATTTT.